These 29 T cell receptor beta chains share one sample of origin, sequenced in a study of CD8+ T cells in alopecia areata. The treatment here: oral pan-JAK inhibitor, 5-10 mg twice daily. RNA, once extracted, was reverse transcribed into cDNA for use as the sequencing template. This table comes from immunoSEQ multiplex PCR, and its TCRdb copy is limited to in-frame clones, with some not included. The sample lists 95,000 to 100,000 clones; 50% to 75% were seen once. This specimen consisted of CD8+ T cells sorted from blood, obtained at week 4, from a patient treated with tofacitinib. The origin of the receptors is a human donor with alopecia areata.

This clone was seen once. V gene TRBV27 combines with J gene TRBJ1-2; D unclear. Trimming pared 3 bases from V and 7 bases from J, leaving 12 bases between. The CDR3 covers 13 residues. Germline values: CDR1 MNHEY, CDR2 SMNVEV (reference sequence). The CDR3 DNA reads TGTGCCAGCAGTTTCGGCGCCGCGGGTGGCTACACCTTC. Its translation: CASSFGAAGGYTF.

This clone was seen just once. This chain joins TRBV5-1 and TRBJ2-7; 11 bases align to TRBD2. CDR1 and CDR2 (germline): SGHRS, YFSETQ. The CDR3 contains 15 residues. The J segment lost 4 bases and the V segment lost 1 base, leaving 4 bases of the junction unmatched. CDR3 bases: TGCGCCAGCAGCTTGAGGGGACTAGCGGTATACGAGCAGTACTTC. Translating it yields CASSLRGLAVYEQYF.

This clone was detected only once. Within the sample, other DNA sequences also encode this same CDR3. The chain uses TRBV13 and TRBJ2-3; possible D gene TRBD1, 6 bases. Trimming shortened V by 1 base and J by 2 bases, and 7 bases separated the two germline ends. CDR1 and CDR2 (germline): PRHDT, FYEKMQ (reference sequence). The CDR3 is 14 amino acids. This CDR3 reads CASSLEGVTDTQYF. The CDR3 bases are TGTGCCAGCAGCTTAGAGGGGGTCACAGATACGCAGTATTTT.

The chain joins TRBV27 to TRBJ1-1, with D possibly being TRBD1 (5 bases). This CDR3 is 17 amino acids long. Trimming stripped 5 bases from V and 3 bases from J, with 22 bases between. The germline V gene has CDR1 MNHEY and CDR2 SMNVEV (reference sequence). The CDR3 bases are TGTGCCAGCAGTCTGACAAGTAAAACTCTGGGGGACACTGAAGCTTTCTTT. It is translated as CASSLTSKTLGDTEAFF.

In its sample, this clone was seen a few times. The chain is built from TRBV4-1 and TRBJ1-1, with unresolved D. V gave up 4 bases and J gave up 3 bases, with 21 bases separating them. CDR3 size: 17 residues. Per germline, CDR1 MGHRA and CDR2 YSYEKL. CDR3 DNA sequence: TGCGCCAGCAGCCTCTTCACGCGGAGGACCGGGGACACTGAAGCTTTCTTT. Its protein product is CASSLFTRRTGDTEAFF.

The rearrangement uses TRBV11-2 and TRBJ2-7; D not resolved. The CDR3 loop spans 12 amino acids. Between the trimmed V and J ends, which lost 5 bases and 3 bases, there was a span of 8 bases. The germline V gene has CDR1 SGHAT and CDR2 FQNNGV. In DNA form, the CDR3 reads TGTGCCAGCAGCGTTGCTAACTACGAGCAGTACTTC. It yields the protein CASSVANYEQYF.

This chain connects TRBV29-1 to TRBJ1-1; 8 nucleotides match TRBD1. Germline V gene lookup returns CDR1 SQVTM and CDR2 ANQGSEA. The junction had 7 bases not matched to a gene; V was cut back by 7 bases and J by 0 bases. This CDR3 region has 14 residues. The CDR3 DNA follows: TGCAGCGCTGGCTCGGACAGGGTGAACACTGAAGCTTTCTTT. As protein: CSAGSDRVNTEAFF. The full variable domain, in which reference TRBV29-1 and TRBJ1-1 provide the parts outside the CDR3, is SAVISQKPSRDICQRGTSLTIQCQVDSQVTMMFWYRQQPGQSLTLIATANQGSEATYESGFVIDKFPISRPNLTFSTLTVSNMSPEDSSIYLCSAGSDRVNTEAFFGQGTRLTVV.

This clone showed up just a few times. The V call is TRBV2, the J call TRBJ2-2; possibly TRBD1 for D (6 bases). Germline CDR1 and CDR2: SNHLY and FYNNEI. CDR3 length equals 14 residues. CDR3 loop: CAHNRDTYTGELFF. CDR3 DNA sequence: TGTGCTCATAACAGGGACACCTACACCGGGGAGCTGTTTTTT.

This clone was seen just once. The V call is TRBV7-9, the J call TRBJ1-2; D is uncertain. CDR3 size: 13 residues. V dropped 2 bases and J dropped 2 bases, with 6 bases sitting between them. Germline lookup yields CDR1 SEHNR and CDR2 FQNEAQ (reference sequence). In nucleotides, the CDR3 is TGTGCCAGCAGCTTACCGGGAAACTATGGCTACACCTTC. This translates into CASSLPGNYGYTF.

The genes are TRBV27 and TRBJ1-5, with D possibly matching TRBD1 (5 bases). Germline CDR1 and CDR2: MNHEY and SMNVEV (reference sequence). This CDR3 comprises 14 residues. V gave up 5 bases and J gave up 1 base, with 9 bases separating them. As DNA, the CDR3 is TGTGCCAGCAGTCCCTGGGACAGCAATCAGCCCCAGCATTTT. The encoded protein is CASSPWDSNQPQHF.

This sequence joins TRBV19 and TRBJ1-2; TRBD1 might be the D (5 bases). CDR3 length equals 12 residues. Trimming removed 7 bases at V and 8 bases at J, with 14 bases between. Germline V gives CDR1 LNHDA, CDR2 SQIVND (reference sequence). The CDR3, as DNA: TGTGCCAGTACTAAGCAGGGCGGAGGCTACACCTTC. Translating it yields CASTKQGGGYTF.

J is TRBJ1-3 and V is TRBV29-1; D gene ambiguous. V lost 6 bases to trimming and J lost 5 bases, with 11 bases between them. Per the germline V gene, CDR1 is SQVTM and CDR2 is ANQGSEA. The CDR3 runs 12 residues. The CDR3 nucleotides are TGCAGCGTGACTCATGGGAGAAACACCATATATTTT. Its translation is CSVTHGRNTIYF. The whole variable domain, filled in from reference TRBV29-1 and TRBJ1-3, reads SAVISQKPSRDICQRGTSLTIQCQVDSQVTMMFWYRQQPGQSLTLIATANQGSEATYESGFVIDKFPISRPNLTFSTLTVSNMSPEDSSIYLCSVTHGRNTIYFGEGSWLTVV.

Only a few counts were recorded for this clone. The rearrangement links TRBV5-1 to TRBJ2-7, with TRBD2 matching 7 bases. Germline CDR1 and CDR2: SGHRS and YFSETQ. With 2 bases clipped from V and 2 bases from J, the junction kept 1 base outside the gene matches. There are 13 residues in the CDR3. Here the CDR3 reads CASSFGLAYEQYF. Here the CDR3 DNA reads TGCGCCAGCAGCTTCGGACTAGCCTACGAGCAGTACTTC.

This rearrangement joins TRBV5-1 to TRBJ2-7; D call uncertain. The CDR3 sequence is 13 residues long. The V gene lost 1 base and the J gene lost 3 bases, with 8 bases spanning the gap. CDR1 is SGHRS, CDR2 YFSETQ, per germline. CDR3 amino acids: CASSLPSRYEQYF. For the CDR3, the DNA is TGCGCCAGCAGCTTGCCTAGTCGCTACGAGCAGTACTTC.

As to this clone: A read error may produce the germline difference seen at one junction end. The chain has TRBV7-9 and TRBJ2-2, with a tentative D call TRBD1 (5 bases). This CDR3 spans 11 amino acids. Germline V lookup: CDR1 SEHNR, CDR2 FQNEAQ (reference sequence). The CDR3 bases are TGTGCCAGCAGGGACACGGGGGAGCTGTTTTTT. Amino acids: CASRDTGELFF.

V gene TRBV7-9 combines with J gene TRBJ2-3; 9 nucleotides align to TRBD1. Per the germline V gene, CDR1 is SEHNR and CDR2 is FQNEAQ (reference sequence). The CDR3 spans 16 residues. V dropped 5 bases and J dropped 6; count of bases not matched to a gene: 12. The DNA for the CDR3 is TGTGCCAGCAGCCTTAGACAGGGGGGATCTCCCGATACGCAGTATTTT. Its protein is CASSLRQGGSPDTQYF. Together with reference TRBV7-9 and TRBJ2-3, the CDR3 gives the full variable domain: DTGVSQNPRHKITKRGQNVTFRCDPISEHNRLYWYRQTLGQGPEFLTYFQNEAQLEKSRLLSDRFSAERPKGSFSTLEIQRTEQGDSAMYLCASSLRQGGSPDTQYFGPGTRLTVL.

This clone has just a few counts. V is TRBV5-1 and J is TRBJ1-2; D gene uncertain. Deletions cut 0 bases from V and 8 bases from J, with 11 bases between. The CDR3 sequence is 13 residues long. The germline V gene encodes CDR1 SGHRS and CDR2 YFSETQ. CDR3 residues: CASSLAAREGYTF. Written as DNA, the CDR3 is TGCGCCAGCAGCTTGGCCGCGAGGGAAGGCTACACCTTC.

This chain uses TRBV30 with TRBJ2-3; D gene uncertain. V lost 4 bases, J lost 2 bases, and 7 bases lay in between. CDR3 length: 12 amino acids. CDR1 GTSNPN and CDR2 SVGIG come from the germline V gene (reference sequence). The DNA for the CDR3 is TGTGCCTGGACTTGGGTCACAGATACGCAGTATTTT. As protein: CAWTWVTDTQYF. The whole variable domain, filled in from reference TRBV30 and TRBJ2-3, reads SQTIHQWPATLVQPVGSPLSLECTVEGTSNPNLYWYRQAAGRGLQLLFYSVGIGQISSEVPQNLSASRPQDRQFILSSKKLLLSDSGFYLCAWTWVTDTQYFGPGTRLTVL.

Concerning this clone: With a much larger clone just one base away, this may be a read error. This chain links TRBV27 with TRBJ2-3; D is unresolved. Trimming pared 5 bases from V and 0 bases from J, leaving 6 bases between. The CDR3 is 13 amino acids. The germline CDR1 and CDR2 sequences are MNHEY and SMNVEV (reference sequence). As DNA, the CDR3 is TGTGCCAGCAGTCTAGACAGCACAGATACGCAGTATTTT. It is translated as CASSLDSTDTQYF.

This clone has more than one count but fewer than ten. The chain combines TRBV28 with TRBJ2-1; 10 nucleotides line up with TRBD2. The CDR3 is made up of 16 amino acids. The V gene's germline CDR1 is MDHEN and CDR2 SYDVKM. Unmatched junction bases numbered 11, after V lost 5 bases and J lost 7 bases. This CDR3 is CASSPPVIAGGNEQFF. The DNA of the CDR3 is TGTGCCAGCAGTCCCCCCGTGATAGCGGGAGGAAATGAGCAGTTCTTC.

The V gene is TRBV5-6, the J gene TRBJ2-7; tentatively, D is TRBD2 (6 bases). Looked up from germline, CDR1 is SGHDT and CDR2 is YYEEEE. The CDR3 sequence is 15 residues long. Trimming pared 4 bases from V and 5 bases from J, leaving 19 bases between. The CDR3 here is CASSRDGTRRDEQYF. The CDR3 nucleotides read TGTGCCAGCAGCAGAGACGGGACTCGCCGGGACGAGCAGTACTTC.

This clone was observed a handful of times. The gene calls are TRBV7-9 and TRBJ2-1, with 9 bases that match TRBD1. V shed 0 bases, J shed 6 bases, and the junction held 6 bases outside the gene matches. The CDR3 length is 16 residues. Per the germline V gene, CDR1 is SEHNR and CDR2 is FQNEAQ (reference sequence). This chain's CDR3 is CASSLAKIQGANEQFF. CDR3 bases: TGTGCCAGCAGCTTAGCCAAAATACAGGGGGCCAATGAGCAGTTCTTC.

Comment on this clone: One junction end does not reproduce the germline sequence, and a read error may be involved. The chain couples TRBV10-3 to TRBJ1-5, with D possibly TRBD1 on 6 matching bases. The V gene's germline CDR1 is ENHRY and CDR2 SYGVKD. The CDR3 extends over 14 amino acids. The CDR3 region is CAISDRDTNQLQHF. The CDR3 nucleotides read TGTGCCATCAGTGACCGGGACACCAATCAGCTCCAGCATTTT.

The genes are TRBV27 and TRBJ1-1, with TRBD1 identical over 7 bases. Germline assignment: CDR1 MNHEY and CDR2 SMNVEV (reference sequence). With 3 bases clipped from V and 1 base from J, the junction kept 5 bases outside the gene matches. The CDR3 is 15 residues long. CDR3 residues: CASSLAGTENTEAFF. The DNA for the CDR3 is TGTGCCAGCAGTTTGGCCGGGACAGAGAACACTGAAGCTTTCTTT.

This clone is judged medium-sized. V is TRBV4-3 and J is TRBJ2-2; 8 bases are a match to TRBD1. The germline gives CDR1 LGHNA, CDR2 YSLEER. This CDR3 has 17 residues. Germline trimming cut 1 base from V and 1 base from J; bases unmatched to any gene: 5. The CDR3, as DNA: TGCGCCAGCAGCCAAGCCGGACAGGGATGGAACACCGGGGAGCTGTTTTTT. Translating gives CASSQAGQGWNTGELFF.

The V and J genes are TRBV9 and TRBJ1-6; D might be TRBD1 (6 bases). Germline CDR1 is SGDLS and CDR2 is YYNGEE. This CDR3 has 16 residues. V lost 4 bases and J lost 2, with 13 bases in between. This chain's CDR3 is CASSRGGTTYNSPLHF. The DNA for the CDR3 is TGTGCCAGCAGCAGAGGGGGGACGACCTATAATTCACCCCTCCACTTT.

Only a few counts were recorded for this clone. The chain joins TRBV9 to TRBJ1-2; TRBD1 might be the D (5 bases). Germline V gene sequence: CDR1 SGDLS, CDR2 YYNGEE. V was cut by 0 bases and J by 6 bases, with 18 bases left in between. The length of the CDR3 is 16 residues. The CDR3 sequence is CASSVGGASRADGYTF. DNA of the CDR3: TGTGCCAGCAGCGTAGGTGGGGCGAGCAGGGCAGATGGCTACACCTTC.

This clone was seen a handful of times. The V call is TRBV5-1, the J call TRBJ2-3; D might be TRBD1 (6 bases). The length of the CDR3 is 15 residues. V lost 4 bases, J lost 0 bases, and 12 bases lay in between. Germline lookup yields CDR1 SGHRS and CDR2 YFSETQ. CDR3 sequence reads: CASSIGQTSTDTQYF. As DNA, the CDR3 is TGCGCCAGCAGCATCGGACAGACTAGCACAGATACGCAGTATTTT.

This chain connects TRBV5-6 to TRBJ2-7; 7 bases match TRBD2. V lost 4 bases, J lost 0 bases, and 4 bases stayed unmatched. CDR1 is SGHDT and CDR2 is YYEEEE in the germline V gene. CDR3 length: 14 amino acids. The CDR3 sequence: CASSVGGSSYEQYF. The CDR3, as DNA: TGTGCCAGCAGCGTGGGAGGGAGCTCCTACGAGCAGTACTTC.